This T cell receptor beta chain was sequenced during a study of OX40 agonist ivuxolimab in advanced cancers. Study overall: Six ivuxolimab dose levels, 0.01 to 10 mg/kg, were given intravenously every 2 weeks. Partial responses occurred in Three dose-escalation patients, one with hepatocellular carcinoma and two with cutaneous melanoma. General study findings and limits: Fewer expanded clones were found on average in CD4+ than in CD8+ T cells.

On this clone itself: Its specificity is not known.

This CDR3 comprises 15 residues. CDR1 KGHSH and CDR2 LQKENI come from the germline V gene. The trim removed 4 bases at V and 3 bases at J, leaving 2 bases unmatched. The table came from immunoSEQ multiplex PCR; TCRdb's copy has only in-frame clones and leaves some out. Among some 63,000 clones listed, around 93% were seen once. Material: CD4+ or CD8+ T cells sorted from blood, obtained in a trial of the OX40 agonist ivuxolimab. This clonotype was obtained from an adult with an advanced solid tumor such as melanoma, head and neck, liver or kidney cancer. V gene TRBV18 combines with J gene TRBJ2-7; 14 positions match TRBD2. CDR3 DNA: TGTGCCAGCTCACGGGGACTAGCGGGAGACTACGAGCAGTACTTC. Its translation: CASSRGLAGDYEQYF.